This T cell receptor beta chain was observed in a study of T cells in Graves' hyperthyroidism and ophthalmopathy. A remark on this clonotype: The antigen remains unidentified.

RNA transcripts were the template for amplifying TCR beta CDR3 regions. During a first-round RT-PCR of the TCR CDR3, the HTBI primer set was used. One entry per CDR3 protein, called by TCRdb with MiXCR from the multiplex PCR reads. The sample records approximately 600,000 distinct CDR3 sequences, under 15% being singletons. Diagnosing involved the use of clinical symptoms, serum thyroxine and TRAb, thyroid ultrasound and orbital computed tomography. The CDR3 sequence is 13 residues long. The germline V and J ends were trimmed by 4 bases and 4 bases, with 9 bases remaining between them. The germline V gene has CDR1 SGHRS and CDR2 YFSETQ. Study results and limitations: Blood also contained most expanded thyroid clonotypes above 0.001. Ophthalmopathy cases were set apart from stable hyperthyroidism by a 13 V-J model.

Sequencing was done on a sample of blood. The chain carries TRBV5-1 and TRBJ1-5; D is perhaps TRBD1 (5 bases). The source of this sequence is a middle-aged woman with Graves' ophthalmopathy. The CDR3, as DNA: TGCGCCAGCAGCGAGAGACAGAATCAGCCCCAGCATTTT. Encoded protein: CASSERQNQPQHF.